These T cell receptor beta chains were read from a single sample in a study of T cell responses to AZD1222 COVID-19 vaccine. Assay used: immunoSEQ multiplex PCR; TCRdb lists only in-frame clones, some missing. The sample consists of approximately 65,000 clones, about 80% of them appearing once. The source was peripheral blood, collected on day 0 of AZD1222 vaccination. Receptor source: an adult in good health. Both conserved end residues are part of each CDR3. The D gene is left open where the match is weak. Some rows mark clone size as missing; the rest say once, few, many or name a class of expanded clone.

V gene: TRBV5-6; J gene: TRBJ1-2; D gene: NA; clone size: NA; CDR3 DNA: TGTGCCAGCAGCTTGGAGATCACACCCAACTCCTATGGCTACACCTTC; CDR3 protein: CASSLEITPNSYGYTF
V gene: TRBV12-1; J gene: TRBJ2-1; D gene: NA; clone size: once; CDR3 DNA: TGTGCCAGCAGCTTTGTGCGCTACGGCAATGAGCAGTTCTTC; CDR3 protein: CASSFVRYGNEQFF
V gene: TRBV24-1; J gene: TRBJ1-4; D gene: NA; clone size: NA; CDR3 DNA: TGTGCCACCCTCATGGGGCAGACTAATGAAAAACTGTTTTTT; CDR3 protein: CATLMGQTNEKLFF
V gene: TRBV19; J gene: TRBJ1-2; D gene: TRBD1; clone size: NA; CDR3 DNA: TGTGCCAGTAGTTTACAGGGGGCGCTTGGCTACACCTTC; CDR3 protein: CASSLQGALGYTF
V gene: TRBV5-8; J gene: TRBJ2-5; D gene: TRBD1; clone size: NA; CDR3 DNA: TGTGCCAGCAGCCCCCAACAGGGGTGGTTTGGGGAGACCCAGTACTTC; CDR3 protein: CASSPQQGWFGETQYF
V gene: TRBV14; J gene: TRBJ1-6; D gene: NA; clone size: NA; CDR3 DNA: TGTGCCAGCCAGGCCGATATGGAGCCCCTCCACTTT; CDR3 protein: CASQADMEPLHF
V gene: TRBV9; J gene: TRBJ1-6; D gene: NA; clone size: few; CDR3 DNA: TGTGCCAGCAGCGTAGGTGGAGGGACCGCAGATAATTCACCCCTCCACTTT; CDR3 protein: CASSVGGGTADNSPLHF
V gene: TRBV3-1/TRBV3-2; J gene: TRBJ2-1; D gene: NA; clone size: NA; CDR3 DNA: TGTGCCAGCAGCCAAAGACAGGAACTTTACAATGAGCAGTTCTTC; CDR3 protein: CASSQRQELYNEQFF
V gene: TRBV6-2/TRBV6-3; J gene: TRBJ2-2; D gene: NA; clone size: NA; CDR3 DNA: TGTGCCAGCAGTTATTGGACAGCCGGGGAGCTGTTTTTT; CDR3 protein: CASSYWTAGELFF
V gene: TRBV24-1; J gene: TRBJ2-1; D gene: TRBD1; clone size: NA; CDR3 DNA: TGTGCCACCAGTGACAGGACAGGGGCAAATGAGCAGTTCTTC; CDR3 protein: CATSDRTGANEQFF
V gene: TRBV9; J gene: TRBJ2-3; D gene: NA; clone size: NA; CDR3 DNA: TGTGCCAGCAGCGTAGTTGAGGGGGGCAGCACAGATACGCAGTATTTT; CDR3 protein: CASSVVEGGSTDTQYF
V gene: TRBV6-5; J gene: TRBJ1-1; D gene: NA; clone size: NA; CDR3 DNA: TGTGCCAGCAGTTACACTCAATGGGGGCGGGTCACTGAAGCTTTCTTT; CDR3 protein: CASSYTQWGRVTEAFF
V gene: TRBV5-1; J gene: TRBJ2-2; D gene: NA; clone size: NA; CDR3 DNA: TGCGCCAGCAGCTTGGGCCATTCGAACACCGGGGAGCTGTTTTTT; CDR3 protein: CASSLGHSNTGELFF
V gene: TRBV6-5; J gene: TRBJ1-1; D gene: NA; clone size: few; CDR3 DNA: TGTGCCAGCAGTCGGCGACCTTCCCGGGACTCTGAAGCTTTCTTT; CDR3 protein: CASSRRPSRDSEAFF
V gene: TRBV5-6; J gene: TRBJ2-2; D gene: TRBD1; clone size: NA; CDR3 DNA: TGTGCCAGCAGCTTTGGGACAGGGGTCGACACCGGGGAGCTGTTTTTT; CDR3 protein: CASSFGTGVDTGELFF
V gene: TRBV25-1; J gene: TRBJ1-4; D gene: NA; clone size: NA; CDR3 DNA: TGTGCCAGCAGTGACCCCGGAACTACTAATGAAAAACTGTTTTTT; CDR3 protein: CASSDPGTTNEKLFF
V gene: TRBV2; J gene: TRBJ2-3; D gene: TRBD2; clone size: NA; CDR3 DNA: TGTGCCAGCAGAGAACTAGCGGGGGGAACAGATACGCAGTATTTT; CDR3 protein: CASRELAGGTDTQYF
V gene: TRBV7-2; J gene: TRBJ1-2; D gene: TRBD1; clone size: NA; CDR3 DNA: TGTGCCAGCAGCTTAGGGACAGGATGGGTTGGCTACACCTTC; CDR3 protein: CASSLGTGWVGYTF
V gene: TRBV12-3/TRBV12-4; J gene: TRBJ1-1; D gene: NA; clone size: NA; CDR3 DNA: TGTGCCAGCAGTTTGGGGGGATTTGAAGCTTTCTTT; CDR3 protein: CASSLGGFEAFF
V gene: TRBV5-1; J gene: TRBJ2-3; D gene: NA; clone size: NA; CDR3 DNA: TGCGCCAGCAGCCCTCAAGGGACAGATACGCAGTATTTT; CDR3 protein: CASSPQGTDTQYF
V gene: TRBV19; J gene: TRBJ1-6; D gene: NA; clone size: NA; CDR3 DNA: TGTGCCAGTTCCGACGTTGCTGGCTCCTATAATTCACCCCTCCACTTT; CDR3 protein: CASSDVAGSYNSPLHF
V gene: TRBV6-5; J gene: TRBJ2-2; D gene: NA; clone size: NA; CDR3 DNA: TGTGCCAACCGGGACTCGATGAACACCGGGGAGCTGTTTTTT; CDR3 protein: CANRDSMNTGELFF
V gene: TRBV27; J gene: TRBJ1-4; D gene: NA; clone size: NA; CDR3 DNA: TGTGCCAGCAGTCCCTGGGACGTGAGCTCAAATGAAAAACTGTTTTTT; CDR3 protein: CASSPWDVSSNEKLFF
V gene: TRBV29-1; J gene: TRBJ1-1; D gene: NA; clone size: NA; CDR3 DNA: TGCAGCGTTTTAAGGGCGTTTAACACTGAAGCTTTCTTT; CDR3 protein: CSVLRAFNTEAFF
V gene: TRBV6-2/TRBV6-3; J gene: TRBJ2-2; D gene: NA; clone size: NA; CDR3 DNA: TGTGCCAGCAGCCCCTCGCCCGCAGTCACCGGGGAGCTGTTTTTT; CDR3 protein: CASSPSPAVTGELFF
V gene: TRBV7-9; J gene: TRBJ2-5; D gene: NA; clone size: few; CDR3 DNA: TGTGCCAGCAGGGACACTGGGGGCCAAGAGACCCAGTACTTC; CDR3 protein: CASRDTGGQETQYF
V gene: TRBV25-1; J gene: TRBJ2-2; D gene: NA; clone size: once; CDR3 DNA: TGTGCCAGCAGAAGAGACCCCCCGTTCACCGGGGAGCTGTTTTTT; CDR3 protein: CASRRDPPFTGELFF
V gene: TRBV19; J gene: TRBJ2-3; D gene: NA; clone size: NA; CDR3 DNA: TGTGCCAGTACCCCCTCAAGGGGGACTACAGATACGCAGTATTTT; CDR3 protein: CASTPSRGTTDTQYF
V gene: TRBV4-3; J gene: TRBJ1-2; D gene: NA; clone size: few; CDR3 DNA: TGCGCCAGCAGCCAAGTCGACGGCCGCCTCAATGGCTACACCTTC; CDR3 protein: CASSQVDGRLNGYTF
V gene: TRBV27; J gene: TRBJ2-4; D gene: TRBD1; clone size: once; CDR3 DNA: TGTGCCAGCCGAGACAGGGTCTCGAACATTCAGTACTTC; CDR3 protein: CASRDRVSNIQYF
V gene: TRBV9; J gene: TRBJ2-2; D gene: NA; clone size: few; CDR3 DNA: TGTGCCAGCAGGACAGGAAGTTCGAACACCGGGGAGCTGTTTTTT; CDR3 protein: CASRTGSSNTGELFF
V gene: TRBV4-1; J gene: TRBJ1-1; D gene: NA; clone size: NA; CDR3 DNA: TGCGCCAGCAGCCAAGGGAGGGGGAATGATAACACTGAAGCTTTCTTT; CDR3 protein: CASSQGRGNDNTEAFF
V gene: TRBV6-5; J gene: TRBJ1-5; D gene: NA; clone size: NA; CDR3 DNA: TGTGCCAGCCAGGCAGGAACGTTCAATCAGCCCCAGCATTTT; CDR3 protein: CASQAGTFNQPQHF
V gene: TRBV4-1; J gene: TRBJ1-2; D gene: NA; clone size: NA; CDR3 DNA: TGCGCCAGCAGCCAACCACAGGGTAACTATGGCTACACCTTC; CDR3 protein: CASSQPQGNYGYTF
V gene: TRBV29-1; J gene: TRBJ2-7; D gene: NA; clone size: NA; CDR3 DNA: TGCAGCGTTGTAGGTGACAGCTACGAGCAGTACTTC; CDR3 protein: CSVVGDSYEQYF
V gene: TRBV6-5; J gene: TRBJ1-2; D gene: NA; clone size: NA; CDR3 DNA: TGTGCCAGCAGTTACAATCGGGGAGGCTATGGCTACACCTTC; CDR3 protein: CASSYNRGGYGYTF
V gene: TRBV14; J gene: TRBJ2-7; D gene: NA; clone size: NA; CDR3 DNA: TGTGCCAGCAGCCTTGCCTACGAGCAGTACTTC; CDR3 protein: CASSLAYEQYF
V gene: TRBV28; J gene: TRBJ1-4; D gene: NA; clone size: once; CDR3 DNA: TGTGCCAGCACCACCGGGGGGGGTTTTGAAAAACTGTTTTTT; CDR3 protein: CASTTGGGFEKLFF
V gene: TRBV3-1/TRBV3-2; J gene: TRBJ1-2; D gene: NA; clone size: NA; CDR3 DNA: TGTGCCAGCAGCCCGTGGGACACACGGGATGGCTACACCTTC; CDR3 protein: CASSPWDTRDGYTF
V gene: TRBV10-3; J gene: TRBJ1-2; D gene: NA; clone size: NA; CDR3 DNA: TGTGCCATCAGTCCTTCGGGCCGCTTTTTGGGCTACACCTTC; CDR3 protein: CAISPSGRFLGYTF
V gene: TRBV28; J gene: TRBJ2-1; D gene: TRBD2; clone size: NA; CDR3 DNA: TGTGCCAGCAGCCCAAGCCTGGGACTAGCCCACAATGAGCAGTTCTTC; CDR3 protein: CASSPSLGLAHNEQFF
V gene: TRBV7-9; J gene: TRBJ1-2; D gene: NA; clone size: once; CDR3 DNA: TGTGCCAGCAGCGCCCGGACAGCTAACTATGGCTACACCTTC; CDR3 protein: CASSARTANYGYTF
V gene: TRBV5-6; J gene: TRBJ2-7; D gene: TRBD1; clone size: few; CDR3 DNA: TGTGCCAGCAGCTTTTGGGACAGGGACTACGAGCAGTACTTC; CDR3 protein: CASSFWDRDYEQYF
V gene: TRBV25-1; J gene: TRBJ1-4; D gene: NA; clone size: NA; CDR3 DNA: TGTGCCAGCAGTGAATACTTCACAGGACGAGGTGAAAAACTGTTTTTT; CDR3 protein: CASSEYFTGRGEKLFF
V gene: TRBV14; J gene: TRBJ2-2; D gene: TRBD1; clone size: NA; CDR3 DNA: TGTGCCAGCAGCCAAGAATGGGACAGCTTCAACACCGGGGAGCTGTTTTTT; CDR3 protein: CASSQEWDSFNTGELFF